These 26 T cell receptor beta chains originate from one sample sequenced in a study of identical twins (dated by TCRdb to 2016 to 2018). The library was built by means of 5' RACE. Sequencing used an Illumina HiSeq 2000. The public reads were reprocessed in TCRdb via fastp at Q25 and MiXCR, keeping in-frame beta chains. Identical CDR3 proteins give one entry, which carries the most common genes and DNA. The sample profile shows approximately 190,000 distinct CDR3 sequences; roughly 15% of them were found once. The ten top clones hold 40% to 45% of the sample. The same data also contributed to another study, on T cells expressing NK-cell markers.

Sequenced: CD8+ T cells sorted from blood. The receptor set was obtained from a woman aged 18 to 35 in good health.

The rearrangement links TRBV6-5 to TRBJ2-3, with 11 nucleotides matching TRBD1. The V gene's germline CDR1 is MNHEY and CDR2 SVGAGI. With 0 bases clipped from V and 6 bases from J, the junction kept 8 bases outside the gene matches. The CDR3 contains 17 residues. The CDR3 DNA reads TGTGCCAGCAGTTACTCCGGGACAGGGGGAAGGAAGGATACGCAGTATTTT. This sequence encodes CASSYSGTGGRKDTQYF.

The rearrangement uses TRBV19 and TRBJ1-2; tentative D call: TRBD1 (5 bases). Germline CDR1 LNHDA, CDR2 SQIVND (reference sequence). The CDR3 is 14 residues long. Trimming shortened V by 2 bases and J by 5 bases, and 12 bases separated the two germline ends. The CDR3 DNA reads TGTGCCAGTAGTATACCATGGGGGGATTATGGCTACACCTTC. It encodes CASSIPWGDYGYTF.

The chain links TRBV25-1 to TRBJ2-7; no definite D call. The CDR3 runs 11 residues. The V gene lost 4 bases and the J gene lost 5 bases, with 6 bases spanning the gap. Per the germline V gene, CDR1 is MGHDK and CDR2 is SYGVNS. The CDR3 here is CASSVAHEQYF. The CDR3 DNA reads as TGTGCCAGCAGTGTTGCCCACGAGCAGTACTTC.

This clonotype showed up just a few times. As DNA, the CDR3 is TGCGCCAGCAGTGTAAGGCCCGGCACCGGGGAGCTGTTTTTT. The encoded protein is CASSVRPGTGELFF. The chain employs TRBV10-1 and TRBJ2-2, with D uncertain. With 4 bases removed from V and 4 bases from J, the gap between germline ends came to 10 bases. The germline gives CDR1 WNHNN, CDR2 SYGVQD (reference sequence). The CDR3 sequence is 14 residues long.

The chain carries TRBV29-1 and TRBJ2-2; perhaps TRBD2 as D (5 bases). The V and J ends lost 8 bases and 3 bases respectively, with 10 bases between them. The CDR3 is 12 residues long. Per the germline V gene, CDR1 is SQVTM and CDR2 is ANQGSEA. CDR3 DNA sequence: TGCAGCAAGATGGGAGACACCGGGGAGCTGTTTTTT. Translation gives CSKMGDTGELFF.

The chain joins TRBV20-1 to TRBJ2-2; 7 bases agree with TRBD2. Germline CDR1 reads DFQATT; CDR2 reads SNEGSKA (reference sequence). V was clipped by 0 bases and J by 1 base; unmatched bases: 5. This CDR3 has 16 amino acids. CDR3 sequence reads: CSARDPSGENTGELFF. CDR3 in DNA: TGCAGTGCTAGAGATCCTAGCGGAGAGAACACCGGGGAGCTGTTTTTT.

V is TRBV20-1 and J is TRBJ2-7, with D unclear. This CDR3 spans 12 amino acids. With 6 bases removed from V and 3 bases from J, the gap between germline ends came to 12 bases. Germline CDR1 and CDR2: DFQATT and SNEGSKA (reference sequence). The CDR3 is CSATIMSYEQYF. CDR3 nucleotides: TGCAGTGCAACTATTATGAGCTACGAGCAGTACTTC.

A few counts support this clonotype. The gene calls are TRBV4-1 and TRBJ2-2, with TRBD1 identical over 8 bases. Germline loops: CDR1 MGHRA, CDR2 YSYEKL. The CDR3 consists of 15 residues. V lost 3 bases to trimming and J lost 7 bases; unmatched junction nucleotides: 7. CDR3 sequence: CASSHFGQGSGELFF. CDR3 sequence (DNA): TGCGCCAGCAGCCATTTCGGACAGGGTAGCGGGGAGCTGTTTTTT.

The table lists this clonotype with a few counts. This chain joins TRBV5-1 and TRBJ2-3; 8 bases fit TRBD2. Per the germline V gene, CDR1 is SGHRS and CDR2 is YFSETQ. The junction had 6 bases not matched to a gene; V was cut back by 7 bases and J by 2 bases. The CDR3 is 14 amino acids. CDR3 amino acids: CASFSGDYTDTQYF. The CDR3 DNA reads as TGCGCCAGCTTTAGCGGGGACTACACAGATACGCAGTATTTT.

The chain has TRBV12-3 or TRBV12-4 and TRBJ2-7; D call uncertain. The V end was cut by 2 bases, the J end by 5 bases, with 16 bases between. The CDR3 extends over 15 amino acids. The CDR3 DNA reads as TGTGCCAGCAGTTTACCTACGTACCCTGACCACGAGCAGTACTTC. It specifies CASSLPTYPDHEQYF.

V and J are TRBV21-1 and TRBJ2-7; TRBD1, the D gene given by the table, was not confirmed from the DNA. TRBV21-1 is a documented pseudogene. This CDR3 is 19 amino acids long. The CDR3 nucleotides are TGTGCCAGCAGCAATCTAAGAATCCAGGGACAGGGGGCTTTCGCCGAGCAGTACTTC. As protein: CASSNLRIQGQGAFAEQYF.

The V gene is TRBV9, the J gene TRBJ2-3; 9 bases match TRBD1. The CDR3 is 16 amino acids. V trimming: 3 bases; J trimming: 2 bases; junction bases outside the gene matches: 7. Looked up from germline, CDR1 is SGDLS and CDR2 is YYNGEE. CDR3 DNA: TGTGCCAGCAGCGACAACAGGGGGCGCGACACAGATACGCAGTATTTT. Translation: CASSDNRGRDTDTQYF.

This clonotype was observed a handful of times. The chain uses TRBV20-1 and TRBJ2-5; D might be TRBD1 or TRBD2, each matching 5 bases. Trimming pared 3 bases from V and 5 bases from J, leaving 16 bases between. This CDR3 spans 14 amino acids. Germline V CDR1 and CDR2: DFQATT, SNEGSKA (reference sequence). CDR3 region: CSARALTGDETQYF. In DNA form, the CDR3 reads TGCAGTGCTAGGGCCCTAACCGGGGACGAGACCCAGTACTTC.

J is TRBJ2-1 and V is TRBV15; 7 positions agree with TRBD2. This CDR3 comprises 14 residues. CDR1 LNHNV and CDR2 YYDKDF come from the germline V gene (reference sequence). Trimming at V came to 1 base and at J to 7 bases, leaving 4 bases not matched to a gene. CDR3 in amino acids: CATSRVERENEQFF. CDR3 bases: TGTGCCACCAGCAGAGTGGAGCGGGAAAATGAGCAGTTCTTC.

This chain uses TRBV14 with TRBJ2-7, with 7 bases that match TRBD2. The CDR3 runs to 15 residues. Trimming took 0 bases from V and 5 from J; bases not matched to a gene: 7. Looked up from germline, CDR1 is SGHDN and CDR2 is FVKESK. CDR3 DNA: TGTGCCAGCAGCCAAGATGTGGGAGGGCCTGACGAGCAGTACTTC. Its protein is CASSQDVGGPDEQYF.

This clonotype was observed a few times. V and J are TRBV18 and TRBJ2-1; D gene ambiguous. Trimming pared 1 base from V and 3 bases from J, leaving 19 bases between. The germline V gene has CDR1 KGHSH and CDR2 LQKENI. The CDR3 contains 18 residues. As DNA, the CDR3 is TGTGCCAGCTCACCACGTCTCCTGAGAGATAGAATCTACAATGAGCAGTTCTTC. Amino acids: CASSPRLLRDRIYNEQFF.

This chain links TRBV20-1 with TRBJ2-1; 10 bases line up with TRBD2. Trimming took 4 bases from V and 3 from J; bases not matched to a gene: 3. Per germline, CDR1 DFQATT and CDR2 SNEGSKA (reference sequence). CDR3 size: 14 residues. Here the CDR3 DNA reads TGCAGTGCTACTACTAGCGGGGTCTACAATGAGCAGTTCTTC. Residues: CSATTSGVYNEQFF.

There are many counts of this clonotype. This chain links TRBV29-1 with TRBJ2-2; D is unresolved. There are 11 residues in the CDR3. The V end lost 4 bases, the J end lost 4 bases, and 4 bases lay between the germline ends. Germline CDR1 reads SQVTM; CDR2 reads ANQGSEA. This chain's CDR3 is CSVVVTGELFF. The CDR3 nucleotides are TGCAGCGTTGTGGTCACCGGGGAGCTGTTTTTT.

At least ten counts were recorded for this clonotype. The chain links TRBV25-1 to TRBJ2-1; D assignment may be TRBD1 or TRBD2 (5 bases each). Trimming took off 8 bases at V and 7 bases at J, with 9 bases between the two ends. Per germline, CDR1 MGHDK and CDR2 SYGVNS. This CDR3 contains 11 residues. CDR3 coding DNA: TGTGCCAGCTTCGGGGCTAATGAGCAGTTCTTC. It codes for CASFGANEQFF.

This clonotype was detected ten times or more. The genes are TRBV27 and TRBJ2-3; no definite D call. The CDR3 has 12 amino acids. The germline V gene has CDR1 MNHEY and CDR2 SMNVEV (reference sequence). Trimming removed 4 bases from V and 3 bases from J, with 5 bases in between. The chain's CDR3 is CASSSRTDTQYF. CDR3 bases: TGTGCCAGCAGTTCTCGTACAGATACGCAGTATTTT.

This clonotype was detected only a few times. The chain combines TRBV19 with TRBJ1-2, with 9 bases fitting TRBD1. The CDR3 has 15 residues. V trimming: 7 bases; J trimming: 7 bases; junction bases outside the gene matches: 13. Germline loops: CDR1 LNHDA, CDR2 SQIVND (reference sequence). CDR3 in amino acids: CASTPSGQGIGGYTF. The CDR3 DNA reads as TGTGCCAGTACTCCTTCGGGACAGGGTATAGGTGGCTACACCTTC.

This clonotype has only a few counts. The J gene is TRBJ2-1, the V gene TRBV7-6, with 8 positions matching TRBD1. The germline CDR1 and CDR2 sequences are SGHVS and FNYEAQ. The CDR3 consists of 14 residues. Trimming cost V 5 bases and J 7 bases; bases outside gene matches: 7. The CDR3 DNA sequence: TGTGCCAGCAGCGTCCTTACAGGGGGTAATGAGCAGTTCTTC. This translates into CASSVLTGGNEQFF.

The chain links TRBV29-1 to TRBJ2-6, with D unresolved. The V end lost 1 base, the J end lost 2 bases, and 3 bases lay between the germline ends. CDR1 and CDR2 (germline): SQVTM, ANQGSEA. The CDR3 has 13 residues. The CDR3 is CSVEGPGANVLTF. CDR3 DNA sequence: TGCAGCGTTGAAGGGCCTGGGGCCAACGTCCTGACTTTC.

The chain carries TRBV3-1 and TRBJ1-1, with unresolved D. CDR1 LGHDT and CDR2 YNNKEL come from the germline V gene (reference sequence). The CDR3 totals 14 residues. Between the trimmed V and J ends, which lost 4 bases and 4 bases, there was a span of 13 bases. The CDR3 region has the DNA TGTGCCAGCAGCCCATTCCAAGGCGGCACTGAAGCTTTCTTT. Amino acids: CASSPFQGGTEAFF.

This clonotype has more than one count but fewer than ten. The chain employs TRBV27 and TRBJ2-7; 10 positions agree with TRBD2. The V gene end was trimmed by 2 bases and the J gene end by 5 bases; junction bases not matched to a gene: 3. Per the germline V gene, CDR1 is MNHEY and CDR2 is SMNVEV (reference sequence). This CDR3 comprises 14 residues. The CDR3 loop reads CASSLGTSVHEQYF. The DNA of the CDR3 is TGTGCCAGCAGTTTAGGGACTAGCGTCCACGAGCAGTACTTC.

The rearrangement uses TRBV4-2 and TRBJ2-5; 10 positions match TRBD1. The CDR3 sequence is 17 residues long. V was clipped by 2 bases and J by 5 bases; unmatched bases: 11. CDR1 is LGHNA, CDR2 YNFKEQ, per germline. The CDR3 bases are TGTGCCAGCAGCCAAAGACAGGGGGCCGTCGTCCGGGAGACCCAGTACTTC. This codes for CASSQRQGAVVRETQYF.